This T cell receptor beta chain originates from a study of identical twins. The table lists this clonotype with a few counts. No antigen is known for it. A junction end diverges from the germline sequence, so it may reflect a read error. Study-level findings and limits: Sequences that were out-of-frame, alpha and twin-shared displayed an excess of low generation probability. Abundant beta clonotypes from cord blood bore fewer insertions; memory repertoires lacked this pattern.

This CDR3 contains 13 residues. Per germline, CDR1 SSHAT and CDR2 FNYEAQ (reference sequence). Each CDR3 protein gets one entry after TCRdb re-called the 5' RACE reads with MiXCR. The table has approximately 260,000 distinct CDR3 sequences, roughly 13% seen once; the top ten hold 8.8%. This clonotype originated in a woman aged 18 to 35 in good health. The V and J genes are TRBV7-7 and TRBJ1-1; D gene ambiguous. The sample consisted of memory (CD45RO+) T cells sorted from blood. This chain's CDR3 is CASSRFYTTEAFF. The CDR3 DNA sequence: TGTGCTAGCAGCCGCTTCTATACCACTGAAGCTTTCTTT.